This entry is about one T cell receptor (beta chain). The antigen this receptor binds is unknown. No much larger clone is present one base from it, and per-base qualities are unavailable. The data originate from a study of cytomegalovirus exposure and HLA in healthy donors (dated by TCRdb to 2015 to 2018). General notes on the study: According to a later analysis, one platform produced both the 120 validation repertoires and the 670 or so repertoires of the first cohort. The study was designed to test whether signatures of past pathogen exposure could be identified by cataloging public T cell receptors. Besides the first cohort of roughly 660 subjects, a separate validation cohort made up of 120 different subjects was used. High-throughput TCR immunosequencing, statistical association of individual TCRs with disease status, and machine learning were combined to predict cytomegalovirus infection status. General findings and caveats noted by the study authors: In both the original and validation cohorts, the classifier was reported to diagnose cytomegalovirus status with high specificity and sensitivity. While some public TCRs were present in many individuals, most TCR sequences turned up only very rarely across donors. The authors suggested that the approach could potentially be extended to other disease states and immunological phenotypes. All 110 or so repertoires were used to score co-occurrence in the validation cohort in a later analysis, because that analysis had no HLA typing for the cohort. The study gave a list of about 160 TCR beta chains associated with cytomegalovirus. A few of the identified cytomegalovirus-associated TCR beta chains were confirmed in vitro to be specific for cytomegalovirus antigens. A later analysis found that TCRs clustered in the first cohort also tended to co-occur in the 120 validation repertoires, with approximately 93% of cluster scores above 0.

CDR1 and CDR2 are read off the germline V gene as SGHTA and FQGNSA. The cysteine opens and the phenylalanine closes a CDR3 of 15 amino acids. Solely the CDR3 DNA is kept, with 45 bases framed from the first base. Trimming accounts for 6 bases at V and 1 base at J, while the number of junction bases matched to no gene is 5. The donors were included in the validation cohort of roughly 130 subjects, a group kept apart from the roughly 730-subject first cohort. Library preparation employed the immunoSEQ multiplex PCR assay. In the source study's methods: A statistical classification framework was built to diagnose cytomegalovirus status from the catalog of TCR beta chain sequences. This is the immuneACCESS table as TCRdb keeps it, with only in-frame sequences that have V and J called. A part of the clones is gone; compared with another copy, unresolved V genes explain less than half, and the rest is unexplained. From that table come the V and J calls and clone size; the DNA was used to work out D and trimming. This sample holds 95,000 to 120,000 clones; more than 90% were observed only once. The top ten clonotypes cover about 0.7% of the sample.

Sequencing used PBMCs. The sequence derives from a woman under 30 in good health and CMV-seronegative. This sequence uses TRBV7-2 and TRBJ2-7, and 11 bases in between align with TRBD1. The bases read TGTGCCAGCAGTTTCGGACAGGGGGCATCCTACGAGCAGTACTTC. Translated, this is CASSFGQGASYEQYF.